This paragraph reports one T cell receptor beta chain. Original analysis: How many nucleated cells were present was estimated from reference gene primer amplification. Only in-frame clones appear in the TCRdb table, and some are missing; sequencing was by immunoSEQ multiplex PCR. From that table come the V and J calls and clone size; the DNA was used to work out D and trimming. The sample has about 280,000 clones; approximately 84% are singletons. This entry belongs to a study of blood T cell repertoires in COVID-19. At the level of the study: The analysed material was cDNA or gDNA that came from T cells, B-cell-depleted T cells, or PBMCs.

Sample: peripheral blood. The receptor comes from a woman aged 25 to 39 who had recovered from COVID-19.

CDR3 DNA sequence: TGCGCCAGCAGCCAAGGCCGGGGGGGCAAAAATGAGCAGTTCTTC. It codes for CASSQGRGGKNEQFF. The chain uses TRBV4-1 and TRBJ2-1, with 8 bases that match TRBD2. The trim removed 1 base at V and 7 bases at J, leaving 6 bases unmatched. There are 15 residues in the CDR3. Germline CDR1 MGHRA, CDR2 YSYEKL.